One and the same sample provided the 13 T cell receptor beta chains below, sequenced in a study of T cells in Graves' hyperthyroidism and ophthalmopathy. RNA transcripts were the template for amplifying TCR beta CDR3 regions. The HTBI primer set served for first-round RT-PCR of the TCR CDR3. In TCRdb, the multiplex PCR reads were re-called with MiXCR into one record per CDR3 protein. There are about 420,000 distinct CDR3 sequences in the sample; 12% to 15% occur only once, and more than 4.5% lies in the top ten. The sequencing sample was made of blood. The receptors here all came from a woman aged 18-35 years with Graves' hyperthyroidism.

This clonotype was detected many times. The chain links TRBV12-3 or TRBV12-4 to TRBJ1-5; tentative D call: TRBD1 (6 bases). The CDR3 totals 14 residues. V was shortened by 3 bases and J by 6 bases, with 12 bases between the two germline ends. CDR3 nucleotide sequence: TGTGCCAGCAGTTTTGCAGGGGCCAGTCAGCCCCAGCATTTT. Translation: CASSFAGASQPQHF.

The sample holds a few counts of this clonotype. V and J are TRBV6-1 and TRBJ2-1; D gene unclear. This CDR3 comprises 15 residues. The ends were cut back, 1 base at V and 6 bases at J, with 13 bases in the middle. Looked up from germline, CDR1 is MNHNS and CDR2 is SASEGT. CDR3 in DNA: TGTGCCAGCAGTGAAGGAATCCAAGTGGGCAATGAGCAGTTCTTC. Encoded protein: CASSEGIQVGNEQFF.

This clonotype was picked up a small number of times. This chain uses TRBV3-1 with TRBJ1-4; D gene uncertain. The ends were cut back, 1 base at V and 6 bases at J, with 3 bases in the middle. Germline assignment: CDR1 LGHDT and CDR2 YNNKEL (reference sequence). The length of the CDR3 is 12 residues. In DNA, the CDR3 is TGTGCCAGCAGCCAAGCTTATGAAAAACTGTTTTTT. Encoded protein: CASSQAYEKLFF.

This clonotype was observed at least ten times. The chain joins TRBV30 to TRBJ1-2; TRBD1 is a possible D gene (6 bases). The CDR3 consists of 13 residues. Germline CDR1 GTSNPN, CDR2 SVGIG (reference sequence). The V gene lost 3 bases and the J gene lost 8 bases, with 16 bases spanning the gap. Here the CDR3 reads CAWRSSGEDGYTF. The CDR3 region has the DNA TGTGCCTGGAGAAGTTCAGGGGAGGACGGCTACACCTTC.

The chain is built from TRBV5-1 and TRBJ1-1; TRBD1 is a possible D gene (5 bases). The CDR3 spans 14 residues. In germline, CDR1 is SGHRS, CDR2 YFSETQ. Trimming removed 0 bases from V and 7 bases from J, with 13 bases in between. This CDR3 reads CASSLVGTPNEAFF. The CDR3 DNA follows: TGCGCCAGCAGCTTGGTAGGGACCCCCAATGAAGCTTTCTTT.

This clonotype was seen more than once but under ten times. Mismatch with germline at one junction end may stem from a read error. The chain links TRBV27 to TRBJ2-2, with 8 bases that match TRBD2. Germline V gene lookup returns CDR1 MNHEY and CDR2 SMNVEV (reference sequence). The CDR3 length is 17 residues. The CDR3 region is CASNLYRSGSNTGELFF. The CDR3 DNA is TGTGCCAGCAATTTATATCGCAGCGGGAGTAACACCGGGGAGCTGTTTTTT.

The J gene is TRBJ1-2, the V gene TRBV6-5, with no clear D. Trimming cost V 0 bases and J 11 bases, with 10 bases left between them. The CDR3 covers 12 residues. CDR1 MNHEY and CDR2 SVGAGI come from the germline V gene. The CDR3: CASSYSTPVYTF. CDR3 DNA: TGTGCCAGCAGTTACTCGACACCAGTTTACACCTTC.

The chain recombines TRBV19 with TRBJ2-7; no firm D call. This CDR3 contains 14 residues. Trimming shortened V by 0 bases and J by 3 bases, and 9 bases separated the two germline ends. CDR1 and CDR2 (germline): LNHDA, SQIVND (reference sequence). CDR3 in amino acids: CASSIDRSGYEQYF. CDR3 nucleotide sequence: TGTGCCAGTAGTATAGATCGTTCCGGCTACGAGCAGTACTTC.

The rearrangement uses TRBV30 and TRBJ2-7, with TRBD2 matching 8 bases. This CDR3 comprises 14 residues. Germline CDR1 is GTSNPN and CDR2 is SVGIG (reference sequence). V was pared by 3 bases and J by 0 bases, with 4 bases of the junction left unmatched. CDR3 DNA sequence: TGTGCCTGGAGGGTACTAGCGGTCTCCTACGAGCAGTACTTC. This encodes CAWRVLAVSYEQYF.

The sample holds many counts of this clonotype. The rearrangement joins TRBV14 to TRBJ2-5, with 14 bases that match TRBD2. Per the germline V gene, CDR1 is SGHDN and CDR2 is FVKESK. CDR3 length: 18 amino acids. The J segment lost 3 bases and the V segment lost 1 base, leaving 7 bases of the junction unmatched. Written as DNA, the CDR3 is TGTGCCAGCAGCCAAGCCGGGACTAGCGGGAGTGTGAAAGAGACCCAGTACTTC. Protein: CASSQAGTSGSVKETQYF.

This clonotype was seen more than once but under ten times. The rearrangement joins TRBV30 to TRBJ2-1; D perhaps matches TRBD2 (6 bases). In germline, CDR1 is GTSNPN, CDR2 SVGIG (reference sequence). CDR3 size: 17 residues. V was pared by 0 bases and J by 4 bases, with 19 bases between. The CDR3 DNA is TGTGCCTGGAGTGTAGATGGGTGGGGGACTTCGTACAATGAGCAGTTCTTC. Protein: CAWSVDGWGTSYNEQFF. Based on the CDR3 plus reference TRBV30 and TRBJ2-1, the full variable domain is SQTIHQWPATLVQPVGSPLSLECTVEGTSNPNLYWYRQAAGRGLQLLFYSVGIGQISSEVPQNLSASRPQDRQFILSSKKLLLSDSGFYLCAWSVDGWGTSYNEQFFGPGTRLTVL.

The chain combines TRBV9 with TRBJ1-1; 11 bases are shared with TRBD1. Germline trimming cut 2 bases from V and 3 bases from J; bases unmatched to any gene: 3. The CDR3 extends over 15 amino acids. Per germline, CDR1 SGDLS and CDR2 YYNGEE. CDR3 residues: CASSVGDRGDTEAFF. The CDR3 region has the DNA TGTGCCAGCAGCGTCGGGGACAGGGGGGACACTGAAGCTTTCTTT.

This clonotype showed up just a few times. The chain has TRBV7-9 and TRBJ1-3; no reliable D call. Germline assignment: CDR1 SEHNR and CDR2 FQNEAQ (reference sequence). V gave up 5 bases and J gave up 0 bases, with 14 bases separating them. CDR3 size: 16 residues. CDR3 sequence: CASSIIDGRSGNTIYF. CDR3 sequence (DNA): TGTGCCAGCAGCATCATCGACGGCCGCTCTGGAAACACCATATATTTT. Full variable domain (outside the CDR3, taken from reference TRBV7-9 and TRBJ1-3): DTGVSQNPRHKITKRGQNVTFRCDPISEHNRLYWYRQTLGQGPEFLTYFQNEAQLEKSRLLSDRFSAERPKGSFSTLEIQRTEQGDSAMYLCASSIIDGRSGNTIYFGEGSWLTVV.